This is a list of T cell receptor beta chains from one sample in a study of blood T cell repertoires in COVID-19. Method: immunoSEQ multiplex PCR; TCRdb's copy keeps in-frame clones and lacks some. The sample has 170,000 or so clones; 85% to 95% are singletons. The sample consisted of peripheral blood. These receptors all stem from a man aged 50 to 59 with acute or convalescent COVID-19. The CDR3 runs from the conserved cysteine through the conserved F or W. The order of the fields is clone size, D gene, J gene, V gene, CDR3 protein, CDR3 DNA. A D gene is named only where the DNA matches it firmly. Not every row has a clone size; where given, it reads once, few, many or a size class.

>NA|NA|TRBJ2-2|TRBV5-1
CASSLWLSGELFF
TGCGCCAGCAGCTTGTGGTTGAGCGGGGAGCTGTTTTTT
>NA|TRBD1|TRBJ2-7|TRBV5-1
CASSLGTGVGGQYF
TGCGCCAGCAGCTTGGGGACAGGGGTAGGTGGGCAGTACTTC
>NA|NA|TRBJ1-5|TRBV18
CASSPMAGNQPQHF
TGTGCCAGCTCACCTATGGCTGGCAATCAGCCCCAGCATTTT
>NA|TRBD2|TRBJ2-2|TRBV9
CASSVGTRNTGELFF
TGTGCCAGCAGCGTCGGGACTAGGAACACCGGGGAGCTGTTTTTT
>once|TRBD2|TRBJ2-3|TRBV15
CATSSTSGLAGSTDTQYF
TGTGCCACCAGCAGCACCTCAGGACTAGCGGGGTCCACAGATACGCAGTATTTT
>NA|NA|TRBJ2-3|TRBV5-4
CASSYGRRADTQYF
TGTGCCAGCAGCTACGGGAGACGTGCAGATACGCAGTATTTT
>once|NA|TRBJ1-1|TRBV5-6
CASSTAKQGFTEAFF
TGTGCCAGCAGCACGGCTAAACAGGGATTCACTGAAGCTTTCTTT
>NA|NA|TRBJ1-4|TRBV19
CASSIGWNRQTNEKLFF
TGTGCCAGTAGTATAGGATGGAATCGACAGACTAATGAAAAACTGTTTTTT
>once|NA|TRBJ2-3|TRBV27
CASSLAPAGPDTQYF
TGTGCCAGCAGTTTGGCGCCCGCTGGGCCAGATACGCAGTATTTT
>NA|NA|TRBJ2-1|TRBV21-1
CANYKDFGRHEQFF
TGTGCCAACTACAAGGACTTCGGGAGGCATGAGCAGTTCTTC
>NA|NA|TRBJ2-4|TRBV12-3/TRBV12-4
CASSPGTKNIQYF
TGTGCCAGCAGTCCCGGGACTAAAAACATTCAGTACTTC
>NA|TRBD2|TRBJ2-5|TRBV3-1/TRBV3-2
CASSRSSGGAAETQYF
TGTGCCAGCAGCCGTAGTAGCGGGGGGGCGGCAGAGACCCAGTACTTC
>NA|NA|TRBJ1-3|TRBV30
CASLHSGNTIYF
TGTGCCAGCCTTCACTCTGGAAACACCATATATTTT
>NA|TRBD2|TRBJ2-4|TRBV2
CASSEELAGADIQYF
TGTGCCAGCAGTGAAGAGCTAGCGGGGGCGGACATTCAGTACTTC
>NA|TRBD2|TRBJ2-1|TRBV15
CATSRDLAGGFNEQFF
TGTGCCACCAGCAGAGATTTAGCGGGAGGTTTCAATGAGCAGTTCTTC
>NA|TRBD1|TRBJ1-6|TRBV18
CASSLQGRNSPLHF
TGTGCCAGCTCACTACAGGGGCGTAATTCACCCCTCCACTTT
>NA|NA|TRBJ1-1|TRBV7-9
CASSLERTEAFF
TGTGCCAGCAGCTTAGAGAGAACTGAAGCTTTCTTT
>once|NA|TRBJ2-3|TRBV28
CASSLGGADTQYF
TGTGCCAGCAGTTTAGGAGGGGCGGATACGCAGTATTTT
>NA|NA|TRBJ2-5|TRBV7-2
CASSPGSVQETQYF
TGTGCCAGCAGCCCAGGGTCCGTCCAAGAGACCCAGTACTTC
>once|TRBD1|TRBJ1-1|TRBV4-1
CASSQGRTGGVLSMVFF
TGCGCCAGCAGCCAAGGTCGTACAGGGGGAGTACTGAGCATGGTTTTCTTT
>NA|TRBD1|TRBJ1-2|TRBV20-1
CSASRQGALNGYTF
TGCAGTGCTAGTAGACAGGGGGCTCTGAATGGCTACACCTTC
>once|NA|TRBJ1-2|TRBV7-2
CASSSPWEVPNYGYTF
TGTGCCAGCAGCTCCCCCTGGGAGGTACCTAACTATGGCTACACCTTC
>NA|TRBD1|TRBJ1-2|TRBV12-5
CASGPSGQGYGYTF
TGTGCTAGTGGCCCGTCGGGACAGGGGTACGGCTACACCTTC
>NA|NA|TRBJ2-2|TRBV19
CASSTLQYTGELFF
TGTGCCAGTAGTACCCTACAGTACACCGGGGAGCTGTTTTTT
>NA|TRBD1|TRBJ1-6|TRBV28
CASSLGTGRLSLHF
TGTGCCAGCAGTTTAGGGACAGGGCGTTTATCCCTCCACTTT
>once|TRBD2|TRBJ2-1|TRBV6-5
CASTGGGAEQFF
TGTGCCAGCACGGGAGGGGGGGCTGAGCAGTTCTTC
>NA|TRBD2|TRBJ2-2|TRBV9
CASSPVSGVGELFF
TGTGCCAGCAGCCCTGTTAGCGGGGTTGGGGAGCTGTTTTTT
>NA|NA|TRBJ2-7|TRBV28
CASSFRGYEQYF
TGTGCCAGCAGTTTTCGGGGCTACGAGCAGTACTTC
>NA|TRBD1|TRBJ2-5|TRBV5-5
CASSFIGTGAETQYF
TGTGCCAGCAGCTTCATTGGGACAGGCGCAGAGACCCAGTACTTC
>NA|TRBD2|TRBJ2-2|TRBV7-6
CASSLQSASGANTGELFF
TGTGCCAGCAGCTTACAGTCGGCTAGCGGCGCGAACACCGGGGAGCTGTTTTTT
>NA|NA|TRBJ1-3|TRBV19
CAASRASGNTIYF
TGTGCCGCATCCAGGGCCTCTGGAAACACCATATATTTT
>NA|NA|TRBJ2-2|TRBV24-1
CATTSPSSTGELFF
TGTGCCACCACTAGCCCTAGCAGCACCGGGGAGCTGTTTTTT
>NA|NA|TRBJ1-4|TRBV5-1
CASSLQGSNEKLFF
TGCGCCAGCAGCTTACAGGGTTCTAATGAAAAACTGTTTTTT
>NA|TRBD1|TRBJ1-4|TRBV5-4
CASSLQGAEEKLFF
TGTGCCAGCAGCTTGCAGGGGGCCGAGGAAAAACTGTTTTTT
>once|TRBD1|TRBJ1-3|TRBV5-1
CASSSNSGQGNTIYF
TGCGCCAGCAGCTCCAACTCGGGACAGGGAAACACCATATATTTT
>few|NA|TRBJ2-7|TRBV6-5
CASNLQGGGYEQYF
TGTGCCAGCAATTTACAGGGTGGTGGGTACGAGCAGTACTTC
>NA|NA|TRBJ2-7|TRBV4-2
CASSQVWRNPYEQYF
TGTGCCAGCAGCCAAGTTTGGCGGAACCCCTACGAGCAGTACTTC
>NA|NA|TRBJ1-5|TRBV4-3
CASSQDLSGNQPQHF
TGCGCCAGCAGCCAAGATCTAAGTGGCAATCAGCCCCAGCATTTT
>once|NA|TRBJ2-1|TRBV4-1
CASSRYSESRASANEQFF
TGCGCCAGCAGCCGCTACTCCGAGTCTAGGGCTAGCGCCAATGAGCAGTTCTTC
>NA|TRBD1|TRBJ2-3|TRBV7-8
CASNSDRGLSDTQYF
TGTGCCAGCAACTCGGACAGGGGGCTGTCAGATACGCAGTATTTT